This T cell receptor (beta chain) was documented in a study of cytotoxic CD8 clonotypes in ibrutinib-treated CLL. Study in general: Timing of response sample collection was a median approximately twelve months after treatment start, with a range of 6 to 36. Each sample contained, on average, around 250,000 productive templates and 75,000 to 95,000 productive rearrangements.

Only in-frame clones appear in the TCRdb table, and some are missing; sequencing was by immunoSEQ multiplex PCR. Among about 300,000 clones, roughly 70% were seen once, and the ten largest hold roughly 6.7%. About this clone: As yet, its antigen is unknown.

Study findings and constraints: Stable or contracted on treatment, public clonotypes were also uncommon.

The specimen was PBMCs, collected after 36 months of ibrutinib treatment. The sequence came from a human donor with chronic lymphocytic leukemia.

This CDR3 is CASSGDRNNSPLHF. The DNA for the CDR3 is TGTGCCAGCAGCGGAGACAGGAATAATTCACCCCTCCACTTT. The chain has TRBV14 and TRBJ1-6, with D perhaps TRBD1 (6 bases). Germline loops: CDR1 SGHDN, CDR2 FVKESK. The V and J ends lost 5 bases and 5 bases respectively, with 10 bases between them. The CDR3 runs to 14 residues.